The TCR beta chain described here comes from a study of shared clonotypes between healthy human individuals. About the study: Researchers assigned three CD4 naive, three CD4 memory, two CD8 naive and one CD8 memory plate to each donor. Points from the study as a whole: Apart from blood, nothing was sampled; tissue repertoires likely differ.

Researchers ran the assay at a deep level. Sequencing was performed with immunoSEQ multiplex PCR; in TCRdb, only in-frame clones are kept and a portion is missing. The sample lists 1,500,000 or so clones, approximately 98.5% occurring once. The CDR3 length is 14 residues. Germline-derived CDR1 and CDR2 are SNHLY and FYNNEI. J gave up 6 bases and V 8 bases, and 9 bases lay outside the gene matches. For this clone: Its specificity is unknown.

CD45RA+ naive and CD45RA-negative memory subsets were separated from CD4+ cells. Input material: naive CD4+ T cells sorted from blood. Stated subset: CD45RA+ positively selected. The source of this sequence is a man aged 25 to 40 in good health. The chain links TRBV2 to TRBJ2-1, with 8 bases lining up with TRBD1. Here the CDR3 reads CASFPGGMINEQFF. DNA for the CDR3: TGTGCCAGCTTCCCAGGGGGCATGATCAATGAGCAGTTCTTC.